This T cell receptor (beta chain) appears in the sequencing data of a study of tumour-infiltrating T cells in Burkitt lymphoma. Across the study: Productive clonality predicted overall and progression-free survival.

The CDR3 has 15 amino acids. Germline V gene lookup returns CDR1 LNHDA and CDR2 SQIVND (reference sequence). Trimming cost V 6 bases and J 0 bases, with 9 bases left between them. This table comes from immunoSEQ multiplex PCR, and its TCRdb copy is limited to in-frame clones, with some not included. The sample consists of more than 8,500 clones, 62% of them appearing once. Input material: tumor tissue. This receptor was taken from a human donor with diffuse large B-cell lymphoma. This sequence joins TRBV19 and TRBJ1-6; unclear D gene. The CDR3 spells CASRERGSYNSPLHF. CDR3 in DNA: TGTGCCAGTAGGGAGCGAGGCTCCTATAATTCACCCCTCCACTTT.